The 24 T cell receptor beta chains presented below share a single source sample, sequenced in a study of cytomegalovirus exposure and HLA in healthy donors. Both 60 Vbeta primers and 13 Jbeta primers went into the PCR. The data were produced by immunoSEQ multiplex PCR, yet TCRdb's version contains in-frame clones alone and is incomplete. The sample records more than 45,000 clones, 70% to 80% being singletons. The sequencing sample was made of PBMCs. All receptors derive from a man aged 30 to 45 in good health and CMV-seronegative.

This clone was detected only a few times. The chain has TRBV6-1 and TRBJ1-4; D ambiguous. V was trimmed by 4 bases and J by 8 bases, leaving 8 bases between them. Germline CDR1 and CDR2: MNHNS and SASEGT. The CDR3 runs to 12 residues. The CDR3 protein is CASSARFEKLFF. CDR3 DNA: TGTGCCAGCAGTGCCCGTTTCGAAAAACTGTTTTTT.

The CDR3 protein is CASSQDLADTQYF. CDR3 coding DNA: TGTGCCAGCAGCCAAGATCTAGCAGATACGCAGTATTTT. The rearrangement uses TRBV14 and TRBJ2-3; D gene uncertain. Germline CDR1 reads SGHDN; CDR2 reads FVKESK. V gave up 0 bases and J gave up 4 bases, with 5 bases separating them. This CDR3 is built from 13 residues. Based on the CDR3 plus reference TRBV14 and TRBJ2-3, the full variable domain is EAGVTQFPSHSVIEKGQTVTLRCDPISGHDNLYWYRRVMGKEIKFLLHFVKESKQDESGMPNNRFLAERTGGTYSTLKVQPAELEDSGVYFCASSQDLADTQYFGPGTRLTVL.

This clone was counted once. The gene calls are TRBV30 and TRBJ1-2, with TRBD1 matching over 7 bases. The germline V gene encodes CDR1 GTSNPN and CDR2 SVGIG (reference sequence). CDR3 length equals 12 residues. After removal of 5 bases from V and 6 bases from J, the junction contained 6 bases not matched to a gene. The CDR3 coding sequence is TGTGCCTGGGAACAGGGGACCCATGGCTACACCTTC. Its translation is CAWEQGTHGYTF.

The chain joins TRBV10-2 to TRBJ2-7; D gene unclear. V lost 2 bases and J lost 3, with 11 bases in between. Germline lookup yields CDR1 WSHSY and CDR2 SAAADI. CDR3 length equals 14 residues. The CDR3 coding sequence is TGCGCCAGCAGTGAGGTTTATGCGGACTACGAGCAGTACTTC. It is translated as CASSEVYADYEQYF.

The chain couples TRBV29-1 to TRBJ1-1; D is undetermined. The CDR3 consists of 13 residues. CDR1 and CDR2 (germline): SQVTM, ANQGSEA. The ends were cut back, 2 bases at V and 1 base at J, with 8 bases in the middle. The CDR3 DNA is TGCAGCGTTGAAAAGCTAAGGAACACTGAAGCTTTCTTT. The encoded protein is CSVEKLRNTEAFF.

With respect to this clone: The identical CDR3 is also encoded by other nucleotide sequences in the sample. The genes are TRBV25-1 and TRBJ1-2; D gene ambiguous. V shed 2 bases and J shed 4 bases, with 11 bases lying between them. The CDR3 consists of 14 residues. The V gene's germline CDR1 is MGHDK and CDR2 SYGVNS. CDR3 protein: CASSEGLPSYGYTF. For the CDR3, the DNA is TGTGCCAGCAGTGAAGGCCTGCCCTCCTATGGCTACACCTTC.

V gene TRBV29-1 combines with J gene TRBJ2-1; TRBD2 matches at 7 bases. V shed 6 bases, J shed 7 bases, and the junction held 15 bases outside the gene matches. Germline-derived CDR1 and CDR2 are SQVTM and ANQGSEA. This CDR3 has 15 residues. The CDR3 DNA is TGCAGCGTAAAACTCGGGCCAGCGGGAAGGAATGAGCAGTTCTTC. Protein: CSVKLGPAGRNEQFF.

This clone occurred once. The chain is built from TRBV5-4 and TRBJ2-3, with TRBD2 as a possible D gene (5 bases). Germline V gene data show CDR1 as SGHNT and CDR2 as YYREEE (reference sequence). The V end lost 6 bases, the J end lost 3 bases, and 11 bases lay between the germline ends. The CDR3 is 13 residues long. The chain's CDR3 is CASKLGYTDTQYF. The DNA of the CDR3 is TGTGCCAGCAAACTAGGGTATACAGATACGCAGTATTTT.

V usage is TRBV5-1 and J usage is TRBJ2-3; 8 bases line up with TRBD1. Germline lookup yields CDR1 SGHRS and CDR2 YFSETQ. The CDR3 has 13 amino acids. Unmatched junction bases numbered 1, after V lost 4 bases and J lost 3 bases. The DNA of the CDR3 is TGCGCCAGCAGCAGGGACAGGACAGATACGCAGTATTTT. Its protein is CASSRDRTDTQYF.

V usage is TRBV6-1 and J usage is TRBJ1-4; D uncertain. V was pared by 1 base and J by 8 bases, with 11 bases between. In germline, CDR1 is MNHNS, CDR2 SASEGT. This CDR3 contains 14 residues. CDR3 sequence: CASSEEGRREKLFF. In DNA, the CDR3 is TGTGCCAGCAGTGAAGAAGGCCGGAGGGAAAAACTGTTTTTT.

The chain employs TRBV5-1 and TRBJ2-1; 9 bases map to TRBD2. In germline, CDR1 is SGHRS, CDR2 YFSETQ. Trimming cost V 5 bases and J 10 bases; bases outside gene matches: 4. The CDR3 has 12 residues. Written as DNA, the CDR3 is TGCGCCAGCAGAATTAGCGGGAGCGAGCAGTTCTTC. This codes for CASRISGSEQFF.

The chain couples TRBV6-5 to TRBJ2-7; no clear D gene. The germline V gene encodes CDR1 MNHEY and CDR2 SVGAGI. Trimming shortened V by 2 bases and J by 3 bases, and 8 bases separated the two germline ends. The CDR3 is 13 amino acids. This chain's CDR3 is CASSYQSDYEQYF. CDR3 bases: TGTGCCAGCAGTTACCAGAGCGACTACGAGCAGTACTTC.

V gene TRBV6-4 combines with J gene TRBJ1-2; D is possibly TRBD1 (5 bases). The CDR3 runs to 12 residues. CDR1 MRHNA and CDR2 SNTAGT come from the germline V gene. Trimming removed 4 bases at V and 2 bases at J, with 5 bases between. CDR3 sequence reads: CASSAGNYGYTF. The CDR3, as DNA: TGTGCCAGCAGTGCAGGGAACTATGGCTACACCTTC.

This chain links TRBV6-1 with TRBJ2-7; 8 bases line up with TRBD2. J lost 5 bases, V lost 2 bases, and 20 bases had no gene match. The germline V gene encodes CDR1 MNHNS and CDR2 SASEGT. The CDR3 runs to 19 residues. The CDR3 is CASSELSGGGRGYFDEQYF. In DNA form, the CDR3 reads TGTGCCAGCAGTGAACTCTCCGGGGGGGGGCGGGGGTACTTTGACGAGCAGTACTTC.

This clone was picked up a small number of times. The chain has TRBV6-5 and TRBJ2-1; 8 bases are a match to TRBD2. Germline CDR1 reads MNHEY; CDR2 reads SVGAGI. The CDR3 is 15 amino acids. J lost 0 bases, V lost 8 bases, and 6 bases had no gene match. In DNA form, the CDR3 reads TGTGCCAGCTCTCCGGGACTAGTCTCCTACAATGAGCAGTTCTTC. Its protein is CASSPGLVSYNEQFF.

V gene TRBV7-8 combines with J gene TRBJ2-7, with TRBD2 as a possible D gene (6 bases). Germline CDR1 and CDR2: SGHVS and FQNEAQ. Trimming pared 5 bases from V and 2 bases from J, leaving 13 bases between. This CDR3 contains 14 residues. The chain's CDR3 is CASSHRDSTYEQYF. CDR3 DNA: TGTGCCAGCAGCCACCGGGACTCGACCTACGAGCAGTACTTC.

The J gene is TRBJ2-1, the V gene TRBV10-3, with D perhaps matching TRBD1 (5 bases). This CDR3 is built from 12 residues. Germline CDR1 is ENHRY and CDR2 is SYGVKD. Trimming removed 9 bases from V and 6 bases from J, with 12 bases in between. In DNA form, the CDR3 reads TGTGCCATGGCGCAGGGTGGCAATGAGCAGTTCTTC. Its protein product is CAMAQGGNEQFF.

The gene calls are TRBV9 and TRBJ2-1; 7 bases line up with TRBD1. CDR3 length: 14 amino acids. Looked up from germline, CDR1 is SGDLS and CDR2 is YYNGEE. J gave up 9 bases and V 4 bases, and 10 bases lay outside the gene matches. This CDR3 is CASSPHQQGPEQFF. CDR3 DNA: TGTGCCAGCAGCCCTCACCAACAGGGGCCTGAGCAGTTCTTC.

This chain connects TRBV29-1 to TRBJ2-1; TRBD2 matches 10 bases. Germline V gene lookup returns CDR1 SQVTM and CDR2 ANQGSEA. Trimming removed 5 bases from V and 3 bases from J; junction bases left unmatched: 7. The CDR3 has 15 amino acids. The CDR3 loop reads CSVQAGTSVYNEQFF. In nucleotides, the CDR3 is TGCAGCGTTCAAGCCGGGACTAGCGTCTACAATGAGCAGTTCTTC.

The chain links TRBV6-1 to TRBJ1-5; 10 nucleotides line up with TRBD1. The CDR3 loop spans 13 amino acids. CDR1 and CDR2 from the germline V gene are MNHNS and SASEGT. Trimming at V came to 6 bases and at J to 7 bases, leaving 3 bases not matched to a gene. CDR3 coding DNA: TGTGCCAGCAGCGGGACAGGGGACCAGCCCCAGCATTTT. Translation gives CASSGTGDQPQHF.

This clone is a singleton in its sample. The chain carries TRBV11-2 and TRBJ2-7, with no clear D. Trimming removed 0 bases from V and 2 bases from J, with 11 bases in between. Germline lookup yields CDR1 SGHAT and CDR2 FQNNGV. The CDR3 consists of 15 residues. The CDR3 nucleotides read TGTGCCAGCAGCTTAGATTGGGCAGCCCCCTACGAGCAGTACTTC. Amino acid sequence: CASSLDWAAPYEQYF. Looking up the rest from reference TRBV11-2 and TRBJ2-7 gives the full variable domain: EAGVAQSPRYKIIEKRQSVAFWCNPISGHATLYWYQQILGQGPKLLIQFQNNGVVDDSQLPKDRFSAERLKGVDSTLKIQPAKLEDSAVYLCASSLDWAAPYEQYFGPGTRLTVT.

CDR3 nucleotide sequence: TGTGCCAGCAGCGGGACAGGGGGCGAGGTGGAGACCCAGTACTTC. It translates to CASSGTGGEVETQYF. The chain recombines TRBV6-1 with TRBJ2-5; 12 positions match TRBD1. The germline V gene has CDR1 MNHNS and CDR2 SASEGT. The CDR3 consists of 15 residues. The V segment lost 6 bases and the J segment 5 bases; nucleotides outside the gene matches: 7.

The CDR3 sequence: CASSETPDTQYF. The CDR3 DNA reads TGCGCCAGCTCCGAGACTCCAGATACGCAGTATTTT. The chain combines TRBV5-1 with TRBJ2-3; D not resolved. Trimming cost V 7 bases and J 4 bases, with 10 bases left between them. The CDR3 is made up of 12 amino acids. Germline CDR1 SGHRS, CDR2 YFSETQ.

This clone was detected only once. The chain carries TRBV30 and TRBJ1-2; TRBD1 is a possible D gene (5 bases). Germline values: CDR1 GTSNPN, CDR2 SVGIG (reference sequence). V dropped 1 base and J dropped 4 bases, with 10 bases sitting between them. CDR3 length equals 13 residues. This CDR3 is CAWSEGVGYGYTF. CDR3 in DNA: TGTGCCTGGAGTGAAGGGGTGGGCTATGGCTACACCTTC. Variable domain in full (rest from reference TRBV30 and TRBJ1-2): SQTIHQWPATLVQPVGSPLSLECTVEGTSNPNLYWYRQAAGRGLQLLFYSVGIGQISSEVPQNLSASRPQDRQFILSSKKLLLSDSGFYLCAWSEGVGYGYTFGSGTRLTVV.